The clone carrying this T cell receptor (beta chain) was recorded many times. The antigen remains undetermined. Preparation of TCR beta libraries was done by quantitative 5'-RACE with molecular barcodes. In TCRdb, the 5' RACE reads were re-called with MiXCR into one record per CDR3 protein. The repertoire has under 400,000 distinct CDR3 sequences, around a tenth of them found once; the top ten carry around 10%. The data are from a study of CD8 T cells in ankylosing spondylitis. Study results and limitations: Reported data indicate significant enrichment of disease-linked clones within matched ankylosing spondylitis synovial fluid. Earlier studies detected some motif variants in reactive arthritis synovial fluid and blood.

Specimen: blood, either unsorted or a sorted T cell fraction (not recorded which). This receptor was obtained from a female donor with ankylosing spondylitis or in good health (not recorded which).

For the CDR3, the DNA is TGTGCCAGCAGTCGGGAAAGGACAGGGGCTTATCAGCCCCAGCATTTT. Translation: CASSRERTGAYQPQHF. V is TRBV28 and J is TRBJ1-5, with 9 bases identical to TRBD1. There are 16 residues in the CDR3. Germline lookup yields CDR1 MDHEN and CDR2 SYDVKM. V gave up 5 bases and J gave up 5 bases; unmatched junction bases: 10.